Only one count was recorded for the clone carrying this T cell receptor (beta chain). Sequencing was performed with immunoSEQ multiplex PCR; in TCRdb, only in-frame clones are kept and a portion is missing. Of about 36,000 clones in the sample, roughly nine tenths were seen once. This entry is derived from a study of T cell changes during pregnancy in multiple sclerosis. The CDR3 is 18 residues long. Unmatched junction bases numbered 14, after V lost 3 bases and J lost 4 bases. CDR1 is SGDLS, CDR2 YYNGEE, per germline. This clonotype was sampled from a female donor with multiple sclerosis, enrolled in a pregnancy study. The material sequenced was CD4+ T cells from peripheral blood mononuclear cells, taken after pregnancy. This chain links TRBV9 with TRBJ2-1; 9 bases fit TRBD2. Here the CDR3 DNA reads TGTGCCAGCAGCGAACGCCTACCGACTAGCGGTGGTTACAATGAGCAGTTCTTC. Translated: CASSERLPTSGGYNEQFF. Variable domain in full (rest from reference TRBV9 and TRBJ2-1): DSGVTQTPKHLITATGQRVTLRCSPRSGDLSVYWYQQSLDQGLQFLIQYYNGEERAKGNILERFSAQQFPDLHSELNLSSLELGDSALYFCASSERLPTSGGYNEQFFGPGTRLTVL.